A single TCR beta chain is shown here with its context. It lacks a known antigen. Base qualities are not at hand, and no much larger clone is one base apart. The data derive from a study of blood T cell repertoires in COVID-19 (TCRdb year 2020). Concerning the study at large: Samples from collaborators originated in the United States, Italy and Spain and spanned both the acute and convalescent phases of COVID-19. The prospective study material was composed of cDNA or gDNA derived from T cells, B-cell-depleted T cells, or PBMCs. Subjects who had been exposed to COVID-19, were actively infected with it, or had recovered from it provided the deeply sampled blood TCRbeta repertoires that made up the dataset. The repertoires were released in a freely available public database intended as a resource for research on the immune response to SARS-CoV-2. Samples were obtained from the ongoing ImmuneRACE study (first 160 participants) and from some 1,200 subjects provided by 6 global collaborators. Sample metadata almost always included a de-identified subject ID, COVID-19 status, age in years and sex. HLA class I and class II types, where available, came from metadata supplied by the sample provider rather than from assay-based typing.

What the authors observed across the whole study: The amount of clinical and demographic metadata varied by source and participant and was provided uncurated.

TCRbeta CDR3 regions were amplified from genomic DNA by means of the immunoSEQ Assay, a bias-controlled multiplex PCR. The paper's data handling went like this. Nucleated cell counts per sample were estimated from amplification of reference gene primers within the assay. To quantify the absolute abundance of each unique TCRbeta CDR3 rearrangement, sequence reads were collapsed and filtered. Productive Simpson clonality was computed per sample as the square root of Simpson's diversity index over productive rearrangements. Here the immuneACCESS table is served through TCRdb, limited to in-frame sequences with V and J called. Missing clones are a known gap in these copies; in checked studies unresolved V genes cover under half, and the rest lacks a known reason. The DNA gave D and trimming, while V, J and clone size come from that table. The sample contains 55,000 to 80,000 clones, 83% of them found a single time. Clones ranked in the top ten supply around 6.6% of the sample.

Whole blood was collected in K2EDTA tubes by collaborating institutions according to the institutions' own protocols. For TCRbeta analysis, collaborators shipped samples as frozen whole blood, isolated PBMCs, or DNA extracted from either of those sample types. The CDR3 runs 15 amino acids, cysteine and phenylalanine included. The entry retains the CDR3 DNA only, 45 bases that are in frame from base 1. Here V drops 4 bases and J drops 4 bases, and the junction holds 8 bases not matched to any gene. The germline V gene specifies SGHRS as CDR1 and YFSETQ as CDR2. The TCR comes from a human donor in a cohort sampled during active COVID-19. The chain links TRBV5-1 with TRBJ1-2, with 9 bases aligning to TRBD1. The sequencing input was peripheral blood. The CDR3 protein: CASSIGTGPFYGYTF. The DNA reads as follows: TGCGCCAGCAGCATCGGGACAGGGCCATTCTATGGCTACACCTTC.